This TCR beta chain was sequenced during a study of T cells in Graves' hyperthyroidism and ophthalmopathy. Regarding the study as a whole: The model identified upcoming ophthalmopathy a median approximately 6.5 months ahead of onset. The majority of expanded thyroid clonotypes above 0.001 also appeared in blood.

Amplified TCR beta CDR3 regions came from RNA transcripts. During a first-round RT-PCR of the TCR CDR3, the HTBI primer set was used. TCRdb reanalysed the multiplex PCR reads using MiXCR and keeps one entry per CDR3 protein. The sample has about 610,000 distinct CDR3 sequences, just over 45% seen once. This clonotype has at least ten counts. The antigen is unknown. Germline V gives CDR1 SGHVS, CDR2 FNYEAQ. There are 13 residues in the CDR3. Between the trimmed V and J ends, which lost 5 bases and 4 bases, there was a span of 11 bases. The study defined stable Graves' hyperthyroidism as no ophthalmopathy progression within 18 months. Those with hyperthyroidism were 18 to 65 years old, newly diagnosed, and ill for under 2 months.

Sequencing used peripheral blood or thyroid tissue (not recorded which). This TCR came from a woman under 30 with Graves' hyperthyroidism. The chain couples TRBV7-6 to TRBJ2-5, with D unresolved. CDR3 region: CASSIGPSETQYF. CDR3 nucleotide sequence: TGTGCCAGCAGCATCGGACCTTCAGAGACCCAGTACTTC.